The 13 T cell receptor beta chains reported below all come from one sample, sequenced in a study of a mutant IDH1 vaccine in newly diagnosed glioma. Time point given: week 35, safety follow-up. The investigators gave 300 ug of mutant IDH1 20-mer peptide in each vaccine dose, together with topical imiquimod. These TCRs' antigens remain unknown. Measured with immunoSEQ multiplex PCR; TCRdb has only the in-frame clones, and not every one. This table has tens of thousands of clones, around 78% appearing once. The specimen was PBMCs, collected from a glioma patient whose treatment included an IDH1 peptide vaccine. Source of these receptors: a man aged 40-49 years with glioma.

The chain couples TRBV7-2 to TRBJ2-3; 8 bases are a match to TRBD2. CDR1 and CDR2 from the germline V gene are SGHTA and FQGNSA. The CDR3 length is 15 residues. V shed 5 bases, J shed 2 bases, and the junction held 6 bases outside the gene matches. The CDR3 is CASSLGLAPTDTQYF. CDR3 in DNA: TGTGCCAGCAGCCTTGGACTAGCTCCCACAGATACGCAGTATTTT.

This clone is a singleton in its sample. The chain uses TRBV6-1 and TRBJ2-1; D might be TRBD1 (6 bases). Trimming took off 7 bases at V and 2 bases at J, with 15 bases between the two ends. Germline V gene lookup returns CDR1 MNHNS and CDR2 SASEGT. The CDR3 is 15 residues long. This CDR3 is CASIVGRGAYNEQFF. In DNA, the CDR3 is TGTGCCAGCATAGTGGGCAGGGGTGCCTACAATGAGCAGTTCTTC.

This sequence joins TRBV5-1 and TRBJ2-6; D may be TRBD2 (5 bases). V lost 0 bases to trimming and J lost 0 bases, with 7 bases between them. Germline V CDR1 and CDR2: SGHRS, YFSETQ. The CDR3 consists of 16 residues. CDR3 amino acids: CASSLDGSSGANVLTF. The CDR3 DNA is TGCGCCAGCAGCTTGGATGGGAGCTCTGGGGCCAACGTCCTGACTTTC. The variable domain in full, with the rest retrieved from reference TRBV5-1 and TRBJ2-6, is KAGVTQTPRYLIKTRGQQVTLSCSPISGHRSVSWYQQTPGQGLQFLFEYFSETQRNKGNFPGRFSGRQFSNSRSEMNVSTLELGDSALYLCASSLDGSSGANVLTFGAGSRLTVL.

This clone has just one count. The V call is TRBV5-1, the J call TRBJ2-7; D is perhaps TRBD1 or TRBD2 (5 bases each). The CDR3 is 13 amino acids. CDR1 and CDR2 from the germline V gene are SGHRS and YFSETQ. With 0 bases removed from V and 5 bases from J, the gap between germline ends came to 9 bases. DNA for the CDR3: TGCGCCAGCAGCTTGGCCAGGGACCACGAGCAGTACTTC. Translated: CASSLARDHEQYF.

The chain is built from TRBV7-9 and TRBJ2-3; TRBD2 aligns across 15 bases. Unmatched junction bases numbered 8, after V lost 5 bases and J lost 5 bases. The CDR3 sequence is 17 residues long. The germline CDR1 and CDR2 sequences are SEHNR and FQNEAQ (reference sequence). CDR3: CASSNGLAGGKVDTQYF. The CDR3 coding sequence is TGTGCCAGCAGCAACGGACTAGCGGGAGGGAAGGTAGATACGCAGTATTTT. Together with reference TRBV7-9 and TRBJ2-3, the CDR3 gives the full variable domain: DTGVSQNPRHKITKRGQNVTFRCDPISEHNRLYWYRQTLGQGPEFLTYFQNEAQLEKSRLLSDRFSAERPKGSFSTLEIQRTEQGDSAMYLCASSNGLAGGKVDTQYFGPGTRLTVL.

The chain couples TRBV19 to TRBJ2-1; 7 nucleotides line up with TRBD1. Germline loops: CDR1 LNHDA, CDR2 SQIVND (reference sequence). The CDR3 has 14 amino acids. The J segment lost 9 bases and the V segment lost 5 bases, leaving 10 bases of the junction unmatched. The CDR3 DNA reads TGTGCCAGTAGTCCCATGACAGGGTTGCTTGAGCAGTTCTTC. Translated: CASSPMTGLLEQFF. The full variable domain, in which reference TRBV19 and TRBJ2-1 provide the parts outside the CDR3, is DGGITQSPKYLFRKEGQNVTLSCEQNLNHDAMYWYRQDPGQGLRLIYYSQIVNDFQKGDIAEGYSVSREKKESFPLTVTSAQKNPTAFYLCASSPMTGLLEQFFGPGTRLTVL.

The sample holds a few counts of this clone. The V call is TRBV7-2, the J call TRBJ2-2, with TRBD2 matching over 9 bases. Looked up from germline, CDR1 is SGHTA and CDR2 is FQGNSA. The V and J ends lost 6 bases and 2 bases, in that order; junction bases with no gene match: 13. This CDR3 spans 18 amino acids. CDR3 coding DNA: TGTGCCAGCAGGACTGGCGGGAGGGTCAGAAATAACACCGGGGAGCTGTTTTTT. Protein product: CASRTGGRVRNNTGELFF.

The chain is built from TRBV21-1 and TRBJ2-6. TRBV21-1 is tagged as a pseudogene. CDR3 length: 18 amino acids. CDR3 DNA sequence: TGTGCCAGCAGCATAATTAACAGGGACTGTACCGGGGCCAACGTCCTGACTTTC. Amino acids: CASSIINRDCTGANVLTF.

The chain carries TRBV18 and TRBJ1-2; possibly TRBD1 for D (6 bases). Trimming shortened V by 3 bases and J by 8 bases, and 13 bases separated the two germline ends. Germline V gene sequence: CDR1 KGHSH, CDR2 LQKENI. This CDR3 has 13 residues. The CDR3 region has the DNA TGTGCCAGCTCACCCGGACAGTCTTCAGGCTACACCTTC. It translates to CASSPGQSSGYTF.

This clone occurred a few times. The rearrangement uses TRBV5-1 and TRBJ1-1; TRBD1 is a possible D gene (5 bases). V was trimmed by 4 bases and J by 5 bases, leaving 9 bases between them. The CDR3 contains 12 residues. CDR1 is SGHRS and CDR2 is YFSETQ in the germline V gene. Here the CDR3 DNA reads TGCGCCAGCAGCGCAGGACAAACTGAAGCTTTCTTT. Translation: CASSAGQTEAFF.

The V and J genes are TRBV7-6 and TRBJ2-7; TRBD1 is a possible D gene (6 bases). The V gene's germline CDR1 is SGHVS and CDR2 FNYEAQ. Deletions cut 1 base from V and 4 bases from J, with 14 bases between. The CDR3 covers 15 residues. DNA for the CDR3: TGTGCCAGCAGCTTAGACCCCGGGACACCTTACGAGCAGTACTTC. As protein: CASSLDPGTPYEQYF. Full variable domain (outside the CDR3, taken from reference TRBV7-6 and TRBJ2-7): GAGVSQSPRYKVTKRGQDVALRCDPISGHVSLYWYRQALGQGPEFLTYFNYEAQQDKSGLPNDRFSAERPEGSISTLTIQRTEQRDSAMYRCASSLDPGTPYEQYFGPGTRLTVT.

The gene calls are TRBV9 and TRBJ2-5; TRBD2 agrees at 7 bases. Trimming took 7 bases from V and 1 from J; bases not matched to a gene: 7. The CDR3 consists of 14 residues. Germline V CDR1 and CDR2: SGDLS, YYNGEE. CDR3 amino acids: CASGGSSIQETQYF. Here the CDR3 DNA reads TGTGCCAGCGGCGGGAGCTCCATCCAAGAGACCCAGTACTTC.

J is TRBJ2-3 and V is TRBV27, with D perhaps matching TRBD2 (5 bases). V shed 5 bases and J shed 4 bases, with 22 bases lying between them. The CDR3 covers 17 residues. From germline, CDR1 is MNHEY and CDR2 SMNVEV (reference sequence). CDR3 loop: CASSTSRVLQEADTQYF. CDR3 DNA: TGTGCCAGCAGTACGAGCCGGGTCCTCCAGGAGGCAGATACGCAGTATTTT.